What follows are 25 T cell receptor beta chains derived from one specimen sequenced in a study of vaccination and CD4 T cells after COVID-19. These TCRs' antigens remain unknown. The Oncomine TCR Beta short-read assay generated sequence data from the DNA of cultured CD4+ T cells. Each CDR3 protein gets one entry after TCRdb re-called the PCR reads with MiXCR. The table shows 10,000 to 15,000 distinct CDR3 sequences, with more than 70% occurring only once. Described treatment: approximately 9-day PBMC culture with coronavirus spike peptide pools or control peptides (ViraFEST assay). The sample was CD4+ T cells from blood, cultured in vitro. All receptors derive from a human donor who had recovered from COVID-19.

This clonotype showed up just a few times. The V call is TRBV21-1, the J call TRBJ1-2; whether TRBD1, the table's D call, matches the DNA was not checked. TRBV21-1 is a listed pseudogene. The CDR3 sequence is 16 residues long. As DNA, the CDR3 is TGTGCCAGCAGCAAAAGTCCCCCGGGACAGGGATATGGCTACACCTTC. Protein product: CASSKSPPGQGYGYTF.

V is TRBV7-9 and J is TRBJ2-3; TRBD1 matches 8 bases. Per germline, CDR1 SEHNR and CDR2 FQNEAQ (reference sequence). The J segment lost 1 base and the V segment lost 5 bases, leaving 14 bases of the junction unmatched. This CDR3 is 18 amino acids long. CDR3 sequence: CASSTKMAGGRRTDTQYF. The CDR3 DNA sequence: TGTGCCAGCAGCACAAAAATGGCAGGGGGCCGCCGCACAGATACGCAGTATTTT.

As regards this clonotype: Possible read error: a much larger clone is one base away. This rearrangement joins TRBV15 to TRBJ2-5; tentative D call: TRBD2 (5 bases). V gave up 7 bases and J gave up 3 bases, with 15 bases separating them. Germline lookup yields CDR1 LNHNV and CDR2 YYDKDF (reference sequence). The CDR3 has 14 residues. The CDR3 region has the DNA TGTGCCACCAACAGCACTAGTTTGAAAGAGACCCAGTACTTC. Its translation is CATNSTSLKETQYF.

The chain couples TRBV10-3 to TRBJ2-3; TRBD1 aligns across 7 bases. Germline CDR1 ENHRY, CDR2 SYGVKD. Trimming cost V 3 bases and J 0 bases; bases outside gene matches: 0. CDR3 length: 14 residues. The CDR3 sequence is CAISEQGSTDTQYF. In nucleotides, the CDR3 is TGTGCCATCAGTGAACAGGGGAGCACAGATACGCAGTATTTT.

J is TRBJ1-6 and V is TRBV28; TRBD1 matches 11 bases. Germline V gene lookup returns CDR1 MDHEN and CDR2 SYDVKM. V lost 1 base and J lost 9; bases outside the gene matches: 8. This CDR3 region has 17 residues. This CDR3 is CASSLSGTGGYGSPLHF. CDR3 DNA: TGTGCCAGCAGTTTATCCGGGACAGGGGGTTACGGTTCACCCCTCCACTTT.

This CDR3 is CASSIGRGPNQPQHF. CDR3 nucleotides: TGTGCCAGTAGTATAGGCAGGGGGCCGAATCAGCCCCAGCATTTT. The chain joins TRBV19 to TRBJ1-5, with 8 bases lining up with TRBD1. After removal of 1 base from V and 4 bases from J, the junction contained 3 bases not matched to a gene. CDR1 and CDR2 from the germline V gene are LNHDA and SQIVND (reference sequence). CDR3 length: 15 amino acids. Variable domain in full (rest from reference TRBV19 and TRBJ1-5): DGGITQSPKYLFRKEGQNVTLSCEQNLNHDAMYWYRQDPGQGLRLIYYSQIVNDFQKGDIAEGYSVSREKKESFPLTVTSAQKNPTAFYLCASSIGRGPNQPQHFGDGTRLSIL.

CDR3 sequence reads: CSARKGTNQPQHF. The DNA for the CDR3 is TGCAGTGCTAGAAAGGGGACTAATCAGCCCCAGCATTTT. The V call is TRBV20-1, the J call TRBJ1-5; D perhaps matches TRBD1 (5 bases). The V end was cut by 2 bases, the J end by 4 bases, with 9 bases between. Germline CDR1 is DFQATT and CDR2 is SNEGSKA (reference sequence). The length of the CDR3 is 13 residues.

The chain carries TRBV6-1 and TRBJ1-1; 7 bases match TRBD1. This CDR3 is 13 amino acids long. Germline values: CDR1 MNHNS, CDR2 SASEGT. Losses at the gene ends were 5 bases for V and 5 bases for J; bases not matched to a gene: 5. The CDR3 region has the DNA TGTGCCAGCAGTAGACAGGGACCGACTGAAGCTTTCTTT. This encodes CASSRQGPTEAFF.

The V and J genes are TRBV27 and TRBJ2-5, with D hard to call. Per the germline V gene, CDR1 is MNHEY and CDR2 is SMNVEV (reference sequence). This CDR3 is 13 amino acids long. V shed 3 bases and J shed 7 bases, with 12 bases lying between them. CDR3 coding DNA: TGTGCCAGCAGTTTCGCGAGTAAGGGGACCCAGTACTTC. It specifies CASSFASKGTQYF.

This clonotype was seen once. This chain joins TRBV14 and TRBJ1-2; 7 bases map to TRBD1. The V gene's germline CDR1 is SGHDN and CDR2 FVKESK. V was pared by 4 bases and J by 5 bases, with 10 bases of the junction left unmatched. The CDR3 runs to 15 residues. CDR3 loop: CASSLGQAQRYGYTF. CDR3 nucleotides: TGTGCCAGCAGCCTCGGACAGGCACAGCGGTATGGCTACACCTTC.

The rearrangement uses TRBV7-2 and TRBJ2-2; TRBD2 might be the D (7 bases). This CDR3 region has 16 residues. CDR1 and CDR2 (germline): SGHTA, FQGNSA. V was cut by 5 bases and J by 3 bases, with 16 bases left in between. CDR3 nucleotides: TGTGCCAGCAGCAGAGGGGGGGGGACTCACACCGGGGAGCTGTTTTTT. Encoded protein: CASSRGGGTHTGELFF.

V usage is TRBV6-2 or TRBV6-3 and J usage is TRBJ1-6; the D gene is possibly TRBD1 (5 bases). The CDR3 is 15 amino acids. V lost 1 base and J lost 7, with 11 bases in between. The germline V gene has CDR1 MNHEY and CDR2 SVGEGT. The CDR3, as DNA: TGTGCCAGCAGTTACTGGGGCCAGGCGAATTCACCCCTCCACTTT. It is translated as CASSYWGQANSPLHF.

The chain joins TRBV7-2 to TRBJ1-5, with D possibly being TRBD1 (5 bases). This CDR3 has 15 residues. Germline V CDR1 and CDR2: SGHTA, FQGNSA. V lost 1 base and J 5 bases, leaving 12 bases between the germline ends. The CDR3 DNA reads TGTGCCAGCAGCTTAGTGGGGGTAGGGTATCAGCCCCAGCATTTT. Translating it yields CASSLVGVGYQPQHF.

The V gene is TRBV7-7, the J gene TRBJ2-5, with D maybe TRBD2 (5 bases). This CDR3 comprises 14 residues. Trimming stripped 3 bases from V and 1 base from J, with 9 bases between. The germline gives CDR1 SSHAT, CDR2 FNYEAQ (reference sequence). The CDR3 DNA reads as TGTGCCAGCAGCTTTGGTAGCGCCCAAGAGACCCAGTACTTC. As protein: CASSFGSAQETQYF.

The CDR3 loop is CSARGTSSYEQYF. In DNA form, the CDR3 reads TGCAGTGCTAGGGGGACAAGCTCCTACGAGCAGTACTTC. V gene TRBV20-1 combines with J gene TRBJ2-7; TRBD1 might be the D (6 bases). Germline loops: CDR1 DFQATT, CDR2 SNEGSKA (reference sequence). There are 13 residues in the CDR3. V was trimmed by 3 bases and J by 0 bases, leaving 9 bases between them.

This chain joins TRBV6-5 and TRBJ1-1; tentative D call: TRBD1 (6 bases). CDR3 size: 15 residues. CDR1 is MNHEY, CDR2 SVGAGI, per germline. The V and J ends lost 0 bases and 0 bases respectively, with 8 bases between them. The CDR3 loop is CASSYSDSLNTEAFF. CDR3 in DNA: TGTGCCAGCAGTTACTCGGACAGCTTGAACACTGAAGCTTTCTTT.

The chain recombines TRBV7-6 with TRBJ1-1; tentatively, D is TRBD1 (6 bases). The germline V and J ends were trimmed by 5 bases and 5 bases, with 18 bases remaining between them. The CDR3 has 15 residues. Germline loops: CDR1 SGHVS, CDR2 FNYEAQ. The CDR3 sequence is CASSLNPGGATEAFF. The CDR3 nucleotides read TGTGCCAGCAGCCTCAACCCGGGGGGCGCGACTGAAGCTTTCTTT.

This chain's CDR3 is CASSTRLAGHYEQYF. The CDR3 nucleotides read TGTGCCAGCAGTACCAGACTAGCGGGACACTACGAGCAGTACTTC. The chain has TRBV12-3 or TRBV12-4 and TRBJ2-7; 11 nucleotides align to TRBD2. This CDR3 has 15 residues. The V and J ends lost 5 bases and 3 bases, in that order; junction bases with no gene match: 6.

This clonotype has only one observation. The chain recombines TRBV15 with TRBJ1-2; D ambiguous. There are 17 residues in the CDR3. Looked up from germline, CDR1 is LNHNV and CDR2 is YYDKDF (reference sequence). The germline V and J ends were trimmed by 0 bases and 4 bases, with 18 bases remaining between them. The CDR3 loop reads CATSRDRGVGNLYGYTF. The CDR3 coding sequence is TGTGCCACCAGCAGAGATCGGGGTGTCGGAAACCTCTATGGCTACACCTTC.

The rearrangement uses TRBV7-8 and TRBJ2-3; tentative D call: TRBD1 (5 bases). Germline CDR1 reads SGHVS; CDR2 reads FQNEAQ. This CDR3 region has 13 residues. V lost 8 bases to trimming and J lost 3 bases, with 12 bases between them. The CDR3 loop reads CASEPRATDTQYF. The CDR3 DNA reads TGTGCCAGCGAGCCCAGGGCAACAGATACGCAGTATTTT.

The chain links TRBV11-2 to TRBJ2-3; tentative D call: TRBD2 (6 bases). Trimming took 5 bases from V and 0 from J, leaving 15 bases between them. The CDR3 runs 16 residues. From germline, CDR1 is SGHAT and CDR2 FQNNGV. Here the CDR3 reads CASSEGLRPSTDTQYF. In DNA form, the CDR3 reads TGTGCCAGCAGCGAGGGACTTCGCCCTAGCACAGATACGCAGTATTTT.

This clonotype was counted once. The rearrangement joins TRBV7-2 to TRBJ2-3; no clear D gene. CDR1 and CDR2 (germline): SGHTA, FQGNSA. CDR3 length: 14 residues. With 1 base removed from V and 0 bases from J, the gap between germline ends came to 5 bases. The CDR3 sequence: CASSLVSSTDTQYF. The CDR3 DNA sequence: TGTGCCAGCAGCTTAGTTTCTAGCACAGATACGCAGTATTTT.

This chain joins TRBV2 and TRBJ2-2; no reliable D call. The CDR3 runs 14 residues. V gave up 3 bases and J gave up 4 bases, with 9 bases separating them. Germline V gene data show CDR1 as SNHLY and CDR2 as FYNNEI. The chain's CDR3 is CASSDGFITGELFF. CDR3 coding DNA: TGTGCCAGCAGTGACGGATTTATCACCGGGGAGCTGTTTTTT. Variable domain in full (rest from reference TRBV2 and TRBJ2-2): EPEVTQTPSHQVTQMGQEVILRCVPISNHLYFYWYRQILGQKVEFLVSFYNNEISEKSEIFDDQFSVERPDGSNFTLKIRSTKLEDSAMYFCASSDGFITGELFFGEGSRLTVL.

The chain couples TRBV7-9 to TRBJ2-7, with D perhaps matching TRBD2 (5 bases). The CDR3 covers 12 residues. Per germline, CDR1 SEHNR and CDR2 FQNEAQ (reference sequence). Trimming took off 8 bases at V and 7 bases at J, with 15 bases between the two ends. The CDR3 DNA reads TGTGCCAGCGGGAAGACTAATTGGGAGCAGTACTTC. Translating gives CASGKTNWEQYF. Drawing the rest from reference TRBV7-9 and TRBJ2-7, the complete variable domain is DTGVSQNPRHKITKRGQNVTFRCDPISEHNRLYWYRQTLGQGPEFLTYFQNEAQLEKSRLLSDRFSAERPKGSFSTLEIQRTEQGDSAMYLCASGKTNWEQYFGPGTRLTVT.

This chain uses TRBV20-1 with TRBJ1-5, with D unclear. V lost 3 bases, J lost 3 bases, and 12 bases lay in between. The germline V gene has CDR1 DFQATT and CDR2 SNEGSKA (reference sequence). This CDR3 has 14 amino acids. CDR3 sequence: CSASREFPNQPQHF. The DNA for the CDR3 is TGCAGTGCTAGTAGGGAGTTTCCCAATCAGCCCCAGCATTTT.